This TCR beta chain was profiled in a study of T cell responses to AZD1222 COVID-19 vaccine. Trimming pared 0 bases from V and 7 bases from J, leaving 15 bases between. The CDR3 is made up of 15 amino acids. Germline CDR1 and CDR2: SGHDN and FVKESK. TCRdb's table, derived via immunoSEQ multiplex PCR, lists solely in-frame clones and lacks some. The repertoire consists of nearly 90,000 clones, with around 91% occurring once and the leading ten covering around 5.5%. The receptor comes from an adult who received the AZD1222 COVID-19 vaccine. The rearrangement joins TRBV14 to TRBJ1-1; D may be TRBD1 (5 bases). This specimen was peripheral blood, taken 28 days after the second AZD1222 dose. CDR3 amino acids: CASSQDNQGIGEAFF. CDR3 in DNA: TGTGCCAGCAGCCAAGATAACCAGGGAATTGGTGAAGCTTTCTTT.